One sample yielded the 11 T cell receptor beta chains listed below, sequenced in a study of neurological immune-mediated disorders. TCRdb reprocessed the 5' RACE reads with MiXCR, giving one entry per CDR3 protein. The table shows about 95,000 distinct CDR3 sequences, with around 3.3% occurring only once. Specimen: PBMCs. The receptors here all came from a woman aged 18-30 years with multiple sclerosis.

The gene calls are TRBV10-3 and TRBJ2-5; 8 nucleotides agree with TRBD2. There are 15 residues in the CDR3. From germline, CDR1 is ENHRY and CDR2 SYGVKD. V lost 6 bases to trimming and J lost 5 bases; unmatched junction nucleotides: 11. The CDR3 sequence: CAIRRAGGAGETQYF. DNA of the CDR3: TGTGCCATCAGGAGAGCCGGGGGGGCCGGGGAGACCCAGTACTTC.

This clonotype appeared a few times. The chain joins TRBV6-5 to TRBJ2-2; D might be TRBD2 (5 bases). The germline V gene has CDR1 MNHEY and CDR2 SVGAGI. V was shortened by 2 bases and J by 1 base, with 14 bases between the two germline ends. CDR3 length equals 17 residues. The DNA of the CDR3 is TGTGCCAGCAGTTACCGGGCTACGGGGTGGAACACCGGGGAGCTGTTTTTT. Translating gives CASSYRATGWNTGELFF.

In this sample, this clonotype turned up many times. CDR3 in amino acids: CASSFLDSLAYEQYF. The CDR3, as DNA: TGCGCCAGCAGCTTCCTGGACAGCCTCGCTTACGAGCAGTACTTC. The rearrangement joins TRBV5-1 to TRBJ2-7; possible D gene TRBD1, 6 bases. The CDR3 totals 15 residues. The V end was cut by 2 bases, the J end by 4 bases, with 16 bases between. From germline, CDR1 is SGHRS and CDR2 YFSETQ.

Ten or more counts support this clonotype. The rearrangement joins TRBV5-6 to TRBJ2-1; no definite D call. Between the trimmed V and J ends, which lost 4 bases and 8 bases, there was a span of 4 bases. The germline V gene encodes CDR1 SGHDT and CDR2 YYEEEE. This CDR3 region has 10 residues. In nucleotides, the CDR3 is TGTGCCAGCAGCGGGCATGAGCAGTTCTTC. Encoded protein: CASSGHEQFF.

To note about this clonotype: A read error may be the cause here, since a much bigger clone is one base away. The V and J genes are TRBV20-1 and TRBJ1-5, with 9 bases fitting TRBD1. The CDR3 is 14 amino acids. CDR1 and CDR2 from the germline V gene are DFQATT and SNEGSKA (reference sequence). This chain's CDR3 is CSARDRGNNQHQHF. The CDR3 DNA is TGCAGTGCTAGGGACAGGGGAAACAATCAGCACCAGCATTTT.

This clonotype was recorded many times. V is TRBV29-1 and J is TRBJ1-1; TRBD1 might be the D (6 bases). Germline CDR1 and CDR2: SQVTM and ANQGSEA. CDR3 length: 13 amino acids. The V and J ends lost 8 bases and 0 bases respectively, with 13 bases between them. CDR3 loop: CSLTEGVNTEAFF. Here the CDR3 DNA reads TGCAGCCTCACCGAGGGGGTGAACACTGAAGCTTTCTTT.

This clonotype has a count of ten or more. The J gene is TRBJ2-7, the V gene TRBV3-1; D unclear. Germline CDR1 reads LGHDT; CDR2 reads YNNKEL (reference sequence). The CDR3 length is 14 residues. Between the trimmed V and J ends, which lost 6 bases and 0 bases, there was a span of 12 bases. The CDR3 loop reads CASSEDGSSYEQYF. In nucleotides, the CDR3 is TGTGCCAGCAGTGAGGACGGAAGCTCCTACGAGCAGTACTTC.

There are many counts of this clonotype. The chain carries TRBV28 and TRBJ1-5, with a weak D call TRBD1 (6 bases). The CDR3 consists of 12 residues. CDR1 and CDR2 from the germline V gene are MDHEN and SYDVKM. CDR3 nucleotides: TGTGCAGCGGGGGCTCCCAATCAGCCCCAGCATTTT. This codes for CAAGAPNQPQHF.

There are a few counts of this clonotype. Possible read error: a much larger clone is one base away. The gene calls are TRBV20-1 and TRBJ2-2; 7 bases match TRBD2. The CDR3 consists of 13 residues. Germline V gene lookup returns CDR1 DFQATT and CDR2 SNEGSKA (reference sequence). The trim removed 7 bases at V and 7 bases at J, leaving 9 bases unmatched. Here the CDR3 DNA reads TGCAGTGACCCGACTAGCCCCGGCGGGGAGCTGTTTTTT. This gives the protein CSDPTSPGGELFF.

Turning to this clonotype: One base away lies a much larger clone, so this may be a sequencing read error. The chain recombines TRBV29-1 with TRBJ1-1, with D tentatively TRBD1 (6 bases). The CDR3 length is 13 residues. Germline V gene data show CDR1 as SQVTM and CDR2 as ANQGSEA. V was cut by 7 bases and J by 11 bases, with 23 bases left in between. CDR3 nucleotide sequence: TGCAGCGAAGGTGGGGGGCGCGGCGCGGAGGCTTTCTTT. It codes for CSEGGGRGAEAFF.

This clonotype was detected many times. The rearrangement joins TRBV12-3 or TRBV12-4 to TRBJ1-3; TRBD1 aligns across 9 bases. The CDR3 contains 13 residues. J lost 8 bases, V lost 3 bases, and 2 bases had no gene match. The CDR3 loop reads CASSFTGGYTIYF. The CDR3 DNA is TGTGCCAGCAGTTTTACAGGGGGCTACACCATATATTTT.